Listed below are T cell receptor beta chains from one sample, sequenced in a study of blood T cell repertoires in COVID-19. Here immunoSEQ multiplex PCR was the method, and the copy in TCRdb shows in-frame clones only, minus some. This table holds roughly 150,000 clones, more than 80% found once. Sequencing was performed on peripheral blood. These receptors were taken from a woman in her sixties with active COVID-19. Each CDR3 is given with its conserved first and last residue. The order of the fields is CDR3 length, clone size, V gene, J gene, CDR3 protein. For some rows the clone size is stated as once, few or many, or as a class when expanded; others skip it.

13	-	TRBV11-3	TRBJ2-4	CASSLGQGGIQYF
15	-	TRBV11-3	TRBJ2-7	CASSQGAVNSYEQYF
18	-	TRBV7-2	TRBJ2-3	CASSLGRGSGRDRDTQYF
17	-	TRBV28	TRBJ2-7	CASSFGQLAGATYEQYF
15	-	TRBV5-4	TRBJ2-5	CASSLVGPLQETQYF
18	few	TRBV3-1/TRBV3-2	TRBJ2-2	CASSQERASGGSTGELFF
17	-	TRBV14	TRBJ2-3	CASSRLGSGRPGNTQYF
17	-	TRBV7-2	TRBJ1-5	CASSLERPRVLGQPQHF
15	-	TRBV5-1	TRBJ2-7	CASRYRDSLPSEQYF
19	-	TRBV5-4	TRBJ2-2	CASSSPPGQGERNTGELFF
14	-	TRBV18	TRBJ2-7	CASSPKPTSYEQYF
15	-	TRBV15	TRBJ2-1	CATSNLASPYNEQFF
15	-	TRBV28	TRBJ1-2	CASSLAGPQGEGYTF
14	-	TRBV7-9	TRBJ1-5	CASSWDSDRLPQHF
15	-	TRBV7-8	TRBJ2-1	CASSREGQTVGEQFF
14	-	TRBV4-1	TRBJ2-3	CASSPGSGTDTQYF
15	-	TRBV24-1	TRBJ2-1	CATSDPRTGGSEQFF
13	-	TRBV12-3/TRBV12-4	TRBJ1-1	CASSLAGGAEAFF
13	-	TRBV11-1	TRBJ2-7	CASSLTVAYEQYF
14	once	TRBV5-1	TRBJ1-6	CASSSDTLNSPLHF
15	-	TRBV18	TRBJ1-5	CASSLNQGSNQPQHF
15	-	TRBV19	TRBJ2-2	CAPVVRGRDTGELFF
19	-	TRBV5-4	TRBJ2-5	CASSLTTVPGQGSRETQYF
13	-	TRBV7-2	TRBJ1-6	CASSFFTASPLHF
14	-	TRBV28	TRBJ1-6	CASRLGQRNSPLHF
14	-	TRBV28	TRBJ2-5	CASSLKGGVETQYF
15	-	TRBV6-6	TRBJ2-2	CASSYSAGATGELFF
17	-	TRBV21-1	TRBJ2-1	CASSKDVGGRKGNEQFF
14	once	TRBV6-1	TRBJ2-7	CASSEDRGIHEQYF
20	-	TRBV18	TRBJ2-7	CASSPGLGQGPSGTPYEQYF
15	-	TRBV11-3	TRBJ2-2	CASSPSRLVAGELFF
16	once	TRBV27	TRBJ2-5	CASSLRASGTQETQYF
16	-	TRBV9	TRBJ2-6	CASSVGLAVWANVLTF
13	-	TRBV5-1	TRBJ1-1	CASSRLKGAEAFF
15	-	TRBV27	TRBJ1-1	CASSSTGGANTEAFF
14	-	TRBV5-1	TRBJ2-3	CASSHGTGTDTQYF
14	-	TRBV19	TRBJ2-4	CASSMGTSADIQYF
15	-	TRBV10-3	TRBJ2-7	CAISFLAGYQYEQYF
15	-	TRBV15	TRBJ2-7	CATSRDGAGNYEQYF